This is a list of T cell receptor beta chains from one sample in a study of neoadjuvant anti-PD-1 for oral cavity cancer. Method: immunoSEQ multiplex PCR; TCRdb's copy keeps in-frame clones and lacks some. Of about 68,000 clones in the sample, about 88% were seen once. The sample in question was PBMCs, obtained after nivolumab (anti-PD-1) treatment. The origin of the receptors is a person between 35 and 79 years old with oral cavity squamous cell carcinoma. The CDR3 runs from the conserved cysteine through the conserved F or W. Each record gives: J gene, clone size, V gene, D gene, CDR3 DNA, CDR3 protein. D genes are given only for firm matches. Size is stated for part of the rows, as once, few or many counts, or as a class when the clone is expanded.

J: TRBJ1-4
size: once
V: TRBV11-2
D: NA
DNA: TGTGCCAGCAGCTTAAGAACCTCCGGAGAAAAACTGTTTTTT
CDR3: CASSLRTSGEKLFF

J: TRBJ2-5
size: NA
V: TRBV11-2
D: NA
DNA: TGTGCCAGCAGCTTAGGTTTTCAAGAGACCCAGTACTTC
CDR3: CASSLGFQETQYF

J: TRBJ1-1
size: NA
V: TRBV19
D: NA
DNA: TGTGCCAGTAGTTACCTAGGCACTGAAGCTTTCTTT
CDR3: CASSYLGTEAFF

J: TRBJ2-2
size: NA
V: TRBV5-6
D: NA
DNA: TGTGCCAGCAGCTTGTCAACCGGGGAGCTGTTTTTT
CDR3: CASSLSTGELFF

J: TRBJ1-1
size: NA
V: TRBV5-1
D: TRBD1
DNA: TGCGCCAGCAGCTTGAGTGGGGGGTTTCGGGGACAGTTGAACACTGAAGCTTTCTTT
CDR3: CASSLSGGFRGQLNTEAFF

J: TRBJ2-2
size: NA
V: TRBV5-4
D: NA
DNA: TGTGCCAGCAGCTTGCAGGGGCGCGACACCGGGGAGCTGTTTTTT
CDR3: CASSLQGRDTGELFF

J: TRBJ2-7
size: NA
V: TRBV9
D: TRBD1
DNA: TGTGCCAGCAGCGCCGGACAGGGTCGGGAGCAGTACTTC
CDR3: CASSAGQGREQYF

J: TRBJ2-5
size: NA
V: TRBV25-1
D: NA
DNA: TGTGCCAGCAGTGTTTCAGGGGACTTCCAAGAGACCCAGTACTTC
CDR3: CASSVSGDFQETQYF

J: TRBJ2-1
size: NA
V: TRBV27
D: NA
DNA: TGTGCCAGCAGTTTAGCAGCCACCCCCAGATATGAGCAGTTCTTC
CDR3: CASSLAATPRYEQFF

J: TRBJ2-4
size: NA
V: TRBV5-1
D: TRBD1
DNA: TGCGCCAGCAGCTACCAGACAGGGTTGGTGGACATTCAGTACTTC
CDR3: CASSYQTGLVDIQYF

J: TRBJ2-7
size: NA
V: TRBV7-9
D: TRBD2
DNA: TGTGCCAGCAGCCTTCCCTGGACTAGCGGGAAATACGAGCAGTACTTC
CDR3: CASSLPWTSGKYEQYF

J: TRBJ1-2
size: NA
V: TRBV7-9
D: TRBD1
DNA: TGTGCCAGCAGCTTAGCAGACAGGGGGCAAGGCTACACCTTC
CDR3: CASSLADRGQGYTF

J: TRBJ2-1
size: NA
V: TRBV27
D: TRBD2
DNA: TGTGCCAGCAGTAAGGGGACTAGCGGGTACCTCTACAATGAGCAGTTCTTC
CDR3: CASSKGTSGYLYNEQFF

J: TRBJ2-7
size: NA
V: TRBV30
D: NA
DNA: TGTGCCTGGAGTGACCAGGGTGACGAGCAGTACTTC
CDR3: CAWSDQGDEQYF

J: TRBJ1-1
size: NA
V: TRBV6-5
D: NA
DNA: TGTGCCAGCAGTGACTGGAGGACTGAAGCTTTCTTT
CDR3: CASSDWRTEAFF

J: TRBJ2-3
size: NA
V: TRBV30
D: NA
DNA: TGTGCCTGGGGAGAGGCAGATACGCAGTATTTT
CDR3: CAWGEADTQYF

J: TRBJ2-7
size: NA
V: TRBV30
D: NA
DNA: TGTGCCTGGAGTGTGGGAGGGGGAGGCTACGAGCAGTACTTC
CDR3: CAWSVGGGGYEQYF

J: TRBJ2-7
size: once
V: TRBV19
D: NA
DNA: TGTGCCAGTAGCGCAGGGGCATCGAGCGAGCAGTACTTC
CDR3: CASSAGASSEQYF

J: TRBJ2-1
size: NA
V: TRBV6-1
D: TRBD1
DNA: TGTGCCAGCACGAGGACAGGGACCAATGAGCAGTTCTTC
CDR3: CASTRTGTNEQFF

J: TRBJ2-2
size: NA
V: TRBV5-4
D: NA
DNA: TGTGCCAGCAGCACCTGGACGGGGAACACCGGGGAGCTGTTTTTT
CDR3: CASSTWTGNTGELFF

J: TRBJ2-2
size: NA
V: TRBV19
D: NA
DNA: TGTGCCAGTAGTATAAGTCGGACAGCGAACACCGGGGAGCTGTTTTTT
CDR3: CASSISRTANTGELFF

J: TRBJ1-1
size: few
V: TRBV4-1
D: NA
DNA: TGCGCCAGCAGCGCCTTATTGAACACTGAAGCTTTCTTT
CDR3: CASSALLNTEAFF

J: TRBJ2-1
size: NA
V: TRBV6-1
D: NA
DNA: TGTGCCAGCAGGCCGCCCCCTCCAGGCGGTGAGCAGTTCTTC
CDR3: CASRPPPPGGEQFF

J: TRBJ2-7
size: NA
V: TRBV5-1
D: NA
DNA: TGCGCCAGCGAACAGGGCGGTGGAAACGAGCAGTACTTC
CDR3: CASEQGGGNEQYF

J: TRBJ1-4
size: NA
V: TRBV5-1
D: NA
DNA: TGCGCCAGCAGCTTGGGGCAGGGGTCTAATGAAAAACTGTTTTTT
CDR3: CASSLGQGSNEKLFF

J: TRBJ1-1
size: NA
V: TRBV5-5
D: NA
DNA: TGTGCCAGCAGCTATTCATCGACGAACACTGAAGCTTTCTTT
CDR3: CASSYSSTNTEAFF

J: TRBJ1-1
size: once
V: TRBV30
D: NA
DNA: TGTGCCTGGAGTGCCCCCCAGGGTCGGGCTTTCTTT
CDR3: CAWSAPQGRAFF

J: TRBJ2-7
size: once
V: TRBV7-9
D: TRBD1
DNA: TGTGCCAGCAGCTTCTGGACAGGACCGAACGAGCAGTACTTC
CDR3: CASSFWTGPNEQYF

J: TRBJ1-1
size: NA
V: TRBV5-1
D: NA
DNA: TGCGCCAGCAGCTTGGACCCGGAACGATTCACTGAAGCTTTCTTT
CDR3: CASSLDPERFTEAFF

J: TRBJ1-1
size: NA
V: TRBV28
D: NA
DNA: TGTGCCAGCAGTCAAGTGAGAGCTGAAGCTTTCTTT
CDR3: CASSQVRAEAFF

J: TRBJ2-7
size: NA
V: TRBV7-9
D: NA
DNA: TGTGCCAGCAACTTAGGCCGGGACGAGCAGTACTTC
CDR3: CASNLGRDEQYF

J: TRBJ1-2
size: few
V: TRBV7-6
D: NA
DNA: TGTGCCAGCAGCCCAGACAGAAACTATGGCTACACCTTC
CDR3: CASSPDRNYGYTF

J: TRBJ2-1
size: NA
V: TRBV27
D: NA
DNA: TGTGCCAGCAGCCTTGGAACCCCCGATTACAATGAGCAGTTCTTC
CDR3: CASSLGTPDYNEQFF

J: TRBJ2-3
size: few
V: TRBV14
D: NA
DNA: TGTGCCAGCAGCCCCGTTATGGCTAGCACAGATACGCAGTATTTT
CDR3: CASSPVMASTDTQYF

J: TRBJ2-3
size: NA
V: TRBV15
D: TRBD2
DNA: TGTGCCACCAGCAGAGATTTCCCCGGACTAGCGGGAGCGTCGGATACGCAGTATTTT
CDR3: CATSRDFPGLAGASDTQYF

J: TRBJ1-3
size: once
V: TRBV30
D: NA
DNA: TGTGCCTGGTCCAGGGTCGCCGGAAACACCATATATTTT
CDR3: CAWSRVAGNTIYF

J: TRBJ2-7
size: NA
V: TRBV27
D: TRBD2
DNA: TGTGCCAGCAGTTTATCGGCTAGCGGGAGTGACGAGCAGTACTTC
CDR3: CASSLSASGSDEQYF

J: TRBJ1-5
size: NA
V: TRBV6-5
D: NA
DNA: TGTGCCAGCAGTTCGCAGGGTCAGGGGCCCCAGCATTTT
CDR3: CASSSQGQGPQHF

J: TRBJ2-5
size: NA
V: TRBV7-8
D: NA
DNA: TGTGCCAGCAGCCCTGATTGGGGGGATCCAGACCAAGAGACCCAGTACTTC
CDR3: CASSPDWGDPDQETQYF

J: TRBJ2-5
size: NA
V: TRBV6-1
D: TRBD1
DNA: TGTGCCAGCAGTGGGGCAGGGGGCTTTAGAGAGACCCAGTACTTC
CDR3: CASSGAGGFRETQYF

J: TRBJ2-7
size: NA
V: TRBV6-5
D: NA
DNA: TGTGCCAGCAGTTACTCGAAGGGGCAGGGGAGTAGCGAGCAGTACTTC
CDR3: CASSYSKGQGSSEQYF

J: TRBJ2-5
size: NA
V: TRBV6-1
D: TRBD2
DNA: TGTGCCAGCAGGCTAGCGGGAGCCTCAGAGACCCAGTACTTC
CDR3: CASRLAGASETQYF

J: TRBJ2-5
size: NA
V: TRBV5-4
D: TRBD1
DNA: TGTGCCAGCAGCTCTTCCGGGACAGGGGTATACCAAGAGACCCAGTACTTC
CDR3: CASSSSGTGVYQETQYF

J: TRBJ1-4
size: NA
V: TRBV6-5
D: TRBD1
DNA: TGTGCCAGCAGTCGCCACCGGGACAGCAATGAAAAACTGTTTTTT
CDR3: CASSRHRDSNEKLFF

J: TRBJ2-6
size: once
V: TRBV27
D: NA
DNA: TGTGCCAGCAGTTTGGCGTCCCGCTCTGGGGCCAACGTCCTGACTTTC
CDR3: CASSLASRSGANVLTF

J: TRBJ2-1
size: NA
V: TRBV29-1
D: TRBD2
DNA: TGCAGCGTCCGACTAGCGGGAGGGATCAATGAGCAGTTCTTC
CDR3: CSVRLAGGINEQFF

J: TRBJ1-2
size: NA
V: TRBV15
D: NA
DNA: TGTGCCACCAGCAGAGATCGGGTTGGGTACACCTTC
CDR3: CATSRDRVGYTF

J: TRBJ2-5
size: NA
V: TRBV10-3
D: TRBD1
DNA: TGTGCCATCAGTGAACAACAGGGGGCGCGAGAGACCCAGTACTTC
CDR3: CAISEQQGARETQYF

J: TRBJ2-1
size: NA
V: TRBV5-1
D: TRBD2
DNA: TGCGCCAGCAGCTTGACGACTAGCGGGCGACATAGCTCCTACAATGAGCAGTTCTTC
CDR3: CASSLTTSGRHSSYNEQFF